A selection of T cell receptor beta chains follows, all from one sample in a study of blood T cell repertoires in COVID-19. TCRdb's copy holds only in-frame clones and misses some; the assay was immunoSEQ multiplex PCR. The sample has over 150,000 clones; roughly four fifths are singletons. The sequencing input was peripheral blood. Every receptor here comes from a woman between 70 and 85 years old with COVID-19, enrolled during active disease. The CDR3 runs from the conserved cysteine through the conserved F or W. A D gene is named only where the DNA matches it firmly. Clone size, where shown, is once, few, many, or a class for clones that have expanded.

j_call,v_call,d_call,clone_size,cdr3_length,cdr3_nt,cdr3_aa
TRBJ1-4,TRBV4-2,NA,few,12,TGTGCCAGCAGCCAACAGGCTGAAAAACTGTTTTTT,CASSQQAEKLFF
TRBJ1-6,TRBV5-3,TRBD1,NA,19,TGTGCCAGAAGCTTGGGAGCGGACAGGGGGCGATTCTTTAATTCACCCCTCCACTTT,CARSLGADRGRFFNSPLHF
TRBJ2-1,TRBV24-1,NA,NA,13,TGTACCACCAGTGATTTTTGGGCAGATGAGCAGTTCTTC,CTTSDFWADEQFF
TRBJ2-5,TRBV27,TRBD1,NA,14,TGTGCCAGTCGTGGACAGGAACGAAAAGAGACCCAGTACTTC,CASRGQERKETQYF
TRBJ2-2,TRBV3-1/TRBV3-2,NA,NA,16,TGTGCCAGCAGTCTTTCCGACTACATGAACACCGGGGAGCTGTTTTTT,CASSLSDYMNTGELFF
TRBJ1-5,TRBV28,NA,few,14,TGTGCCAGCAACCGCGGAGGGACCAATCAGCCCCAGCATTTT,CASNRGGTNQPQHF
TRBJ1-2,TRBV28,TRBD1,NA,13,TGTGCCAGCAGTGGGACAGGGCGCTATGGCTACACCTTC,CASSGTGRYGYTF
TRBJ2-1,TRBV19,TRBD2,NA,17,TGTGCCAGTAGTCGCGGACGACTAGCGGGAGGGCAAGGTGAGCAGTTCTTC,CASSRGRLAGGQGEQFF
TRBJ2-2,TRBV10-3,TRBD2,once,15,TGTGCCATCAGTGGGGGACTAGCATACACCGGGGAGCTGTTTTTT,CAISGGLAYTGELFF
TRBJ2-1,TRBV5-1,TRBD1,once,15,TGCGCCAGCAGCTCACAGGGGCCGAAGTACAATGAGCAGTTCTTC,CASSSQGPKYNEQFF
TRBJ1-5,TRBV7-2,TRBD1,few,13,TGTGCCAGCAGCCGGACAGGGGTTCAGCCCCAGCATTTT,CASSRTGVQPQHF
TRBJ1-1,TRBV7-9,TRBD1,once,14,TGTGCCAGCAGCGGGACAGTCCCGAACACTGAAGCTTTCTTT,CASSGTVPNTEAFF
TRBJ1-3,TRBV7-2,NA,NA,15,TGTGCCAGCAGCTTAATTCAGGGGAGTGGAAACACCATATATTTT,CASSLIQGSGNTIYF
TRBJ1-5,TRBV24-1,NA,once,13,TGTGCCACCAGTGACCGGGTAGTAGGGCCCCAGCATTTT,CATSDRVVGPQHF
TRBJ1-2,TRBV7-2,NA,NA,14,TGTGCCAGCAGCTTAGATGGAGGAAACTATGGCTACACCTTC,CASSLDGGNYGYTF
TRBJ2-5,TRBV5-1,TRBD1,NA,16,TGCGCCAGCAGCCTACTAATAACAGGGGGTCAAGAGACCCAGTACTTC,CASSLLITGGQETQYF
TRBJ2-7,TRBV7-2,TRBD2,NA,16,TGTGCCAGCAGCCTAGAAGGGACTAGCGCTATCTACGAGCAGTACTTC,CASSLEGTSAIYEQYF
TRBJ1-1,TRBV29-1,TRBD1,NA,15,TGCAGCGCCTCCGGGACAGGGGGGCGTTTTACTGAAGCTTTCTTT,CSASGTGGRFTEAFF
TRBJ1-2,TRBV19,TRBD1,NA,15,TGTGCCAGTAGTACTTCCACAGGGGTTAACTATGGCTACACCTTC,CASSTSTGVNYGYTF
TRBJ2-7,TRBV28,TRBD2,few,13,TGTGCCAGCACGACTAGCGGGTGGGAAGAGCAGTACTTC,CASTTSGWEEQYF
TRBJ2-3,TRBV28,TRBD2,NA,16,TGTGCCAGCAGTTCCTTAGCGGGAGAAGGCACAGATACGCAGTATTTT,CASSSLAGEGTDTQYF
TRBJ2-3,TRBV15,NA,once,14,TGTGCCACCAGCAGAGATAGGGGTGTGGGCCAGCAGTATTTT,CATSRDRGVGQQYF
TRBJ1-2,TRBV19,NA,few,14,TGTGCCAGTAGTATCCTGTTGTCTAACTATGGCTACACCTTC,CASSILLSNYGYTF
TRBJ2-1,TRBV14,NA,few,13,TGTGCCAGCAGCCTAGACCTCGGGGTTGAGCAGTTCTTC,CASSLDLGVEQFF
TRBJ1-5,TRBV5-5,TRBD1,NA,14,TGTGCCAGCAGCTATGACAGGGGGCGTCAGCCCCAGCATTTT,CASSYDRGRQPQHF
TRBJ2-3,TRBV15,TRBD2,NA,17,TGTGCCACCAGCAGAGAGCCTAGCGGGATCCGCGCGGATACGCAGTATTTT,CATSREPSGIRADTQYF
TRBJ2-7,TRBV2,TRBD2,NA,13,TGTGCCAGCAGTGAAATAGCGGGAGCCGCGCAGTACTTC,CASSEIAGAAQYF
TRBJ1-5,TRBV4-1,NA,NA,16,TGCGCCAGCAGCCAAGATACGGAGGTAAACCTCCAGCCCCAGCATTTT,CASSQDTEVNLQPQHF
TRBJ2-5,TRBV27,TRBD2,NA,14,TGTGCCAGCAGATCTAGCGGGAGGGCTAGGGGCCAGTACTTC,CASRSSGRARGQYF
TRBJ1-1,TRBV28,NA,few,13,TGTGCCAGTCGGGGGGAAAAGAACACTGAAGCTTTCTTT,CASRGEKNTEAFF
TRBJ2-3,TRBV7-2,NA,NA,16,TGTGCCAGCAGCTTAGAAACGGGGTATCTCACAGATACGCAGTATTTT,CASSLETGYLTDTQYF
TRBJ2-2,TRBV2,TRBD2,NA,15,TGTGCCAGCAGTGGAAGCGGGAGGAACACCGGGGAGCTGTTTTTT,CASSGSGRNTGELFF